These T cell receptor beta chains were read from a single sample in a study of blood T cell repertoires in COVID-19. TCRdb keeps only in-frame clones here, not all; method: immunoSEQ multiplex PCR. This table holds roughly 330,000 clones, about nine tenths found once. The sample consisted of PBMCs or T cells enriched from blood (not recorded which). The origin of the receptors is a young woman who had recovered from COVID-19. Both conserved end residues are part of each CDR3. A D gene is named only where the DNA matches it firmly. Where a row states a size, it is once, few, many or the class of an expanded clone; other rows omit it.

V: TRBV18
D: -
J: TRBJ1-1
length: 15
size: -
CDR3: CASSPAGGRDTEAFF
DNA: TGTGCCAGCTCACCTGCCGGGGGAAGGGACACTGAAGCTTTCTTT

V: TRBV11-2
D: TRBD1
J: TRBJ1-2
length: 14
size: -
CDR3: CASSAGQGSRGYTF
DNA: TGTGCCAGCTCCGCGGGACAGGGTAGCCGTGGCTACACCTTC

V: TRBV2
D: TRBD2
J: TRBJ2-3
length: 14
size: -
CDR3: CASKGTSGTDTQYF
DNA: TGTGCCAGCAAAGGGACTAGCGGCACAGATACGCAGTATTTT

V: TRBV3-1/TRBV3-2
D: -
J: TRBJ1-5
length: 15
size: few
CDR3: CASSQLAGPMEPQHF
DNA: TGTGCCAGCAGCCAACTCGCAGGGCCCATGGAGCCCCAGCATTTT

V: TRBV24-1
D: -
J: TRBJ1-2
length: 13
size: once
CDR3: CATSRTNNYGYTF
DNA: TGTGCCACCAGCCGGACTAATAACTATGGCTACACCTTC

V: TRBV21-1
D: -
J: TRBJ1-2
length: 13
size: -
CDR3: CASSRWDRDGYTF
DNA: TGTGCCAGCAGTCGCTGGGACAGGGATGGCTACACCTTC

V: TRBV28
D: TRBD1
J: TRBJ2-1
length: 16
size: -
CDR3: CASSSQGAAGYNEQFF
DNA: TGTGCCAGCAGTTCGCAGGGGGCGGCGGGTTACAATGAGCAGTTCTTC

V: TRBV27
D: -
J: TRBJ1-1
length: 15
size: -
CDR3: CASSIGGVLNTEAFF
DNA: TGTGCCAGCAGTATAGGGGGGGTATTGAACACTGAAGCTTTCTTT

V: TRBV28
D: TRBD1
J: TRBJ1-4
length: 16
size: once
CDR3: CASSQISGTGVEKLFF
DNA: TGTGCCAGCAGTCAGATCTCCGGGACAGGGGTCGAAAAACTGTTTTTT

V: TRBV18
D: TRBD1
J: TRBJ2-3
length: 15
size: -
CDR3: CASSPGTASTDTQYF
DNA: TGTGCCAGCTCACCAGGGACAGCTAGCACAGATACGCAGTATTTT

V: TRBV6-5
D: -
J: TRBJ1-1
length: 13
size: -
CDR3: CASRRTGNTEAFF
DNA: TGTGCCAGCAGGCGAACAGGGAACACTGAAGCTTTCTTT

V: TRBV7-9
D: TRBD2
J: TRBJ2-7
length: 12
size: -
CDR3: CASQRGTDEQYF
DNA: TGTGCCAGCCAGCGGGGGACGGACGAGCAGTACTTC

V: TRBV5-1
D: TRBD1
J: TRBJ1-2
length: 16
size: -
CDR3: CASSLSPGQPIYGYTF
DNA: TGCGCCAGCAGCTTATCTCCGGGACAGCCGATCTATGGCTACACCTTC

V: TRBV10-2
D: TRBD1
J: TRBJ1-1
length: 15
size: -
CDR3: CASSEEGAMNTEAFF
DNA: TGCGCCAGCAGTGAAGAGGGGGCAATGAACACTGAAGCTTTCTTT

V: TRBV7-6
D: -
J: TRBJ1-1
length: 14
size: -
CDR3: CASSFSGARTEAFF
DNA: TGTGCCAGCAGCTTTAGCGGGGCGCGGACTGAAGCTTTCTTT

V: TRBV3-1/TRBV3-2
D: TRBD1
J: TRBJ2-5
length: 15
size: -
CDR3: CASSWLPGQGETQYF
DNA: TGTGCCAGCAGCTGGCTCCCGGGACAGGGAGAGACCCAGTACTTC